Described below is a single T cell receptor (beta chain) sequence and its context. The V and J ends lost 3 bases and 5 bases, in that order; junction bases with no gene match: 6. Germline lookup yields CDR1 MDHEN and CDR2 SYDVKM. This CDR3 has 15 amino acids. This sample is drawn from a study of shared clonotypes between healthy human individuals. The data were produced by immunoSEQ multiplex PCR, yet TCRdb's version contains in-frame clones alone and is incomplete. The data hold 450,000 to 500,000 clones, with approximately 84% observed a single time. The sequencing input was PBMCs. The source of this sequence is a woman between 35 and 50 years old in good health. Some clones in this sample may be carry-over from other donors' samples. V and J are TRBV28 and TRBJ2-5; 10 bases match TRBD1. The CDR3 protein is CASSFFGTGVETQYF. CDR3 DNA: TGTGCCAGCAGTTTTTTCGGGACAGGGGTGGAGACCCAGTACTTC.